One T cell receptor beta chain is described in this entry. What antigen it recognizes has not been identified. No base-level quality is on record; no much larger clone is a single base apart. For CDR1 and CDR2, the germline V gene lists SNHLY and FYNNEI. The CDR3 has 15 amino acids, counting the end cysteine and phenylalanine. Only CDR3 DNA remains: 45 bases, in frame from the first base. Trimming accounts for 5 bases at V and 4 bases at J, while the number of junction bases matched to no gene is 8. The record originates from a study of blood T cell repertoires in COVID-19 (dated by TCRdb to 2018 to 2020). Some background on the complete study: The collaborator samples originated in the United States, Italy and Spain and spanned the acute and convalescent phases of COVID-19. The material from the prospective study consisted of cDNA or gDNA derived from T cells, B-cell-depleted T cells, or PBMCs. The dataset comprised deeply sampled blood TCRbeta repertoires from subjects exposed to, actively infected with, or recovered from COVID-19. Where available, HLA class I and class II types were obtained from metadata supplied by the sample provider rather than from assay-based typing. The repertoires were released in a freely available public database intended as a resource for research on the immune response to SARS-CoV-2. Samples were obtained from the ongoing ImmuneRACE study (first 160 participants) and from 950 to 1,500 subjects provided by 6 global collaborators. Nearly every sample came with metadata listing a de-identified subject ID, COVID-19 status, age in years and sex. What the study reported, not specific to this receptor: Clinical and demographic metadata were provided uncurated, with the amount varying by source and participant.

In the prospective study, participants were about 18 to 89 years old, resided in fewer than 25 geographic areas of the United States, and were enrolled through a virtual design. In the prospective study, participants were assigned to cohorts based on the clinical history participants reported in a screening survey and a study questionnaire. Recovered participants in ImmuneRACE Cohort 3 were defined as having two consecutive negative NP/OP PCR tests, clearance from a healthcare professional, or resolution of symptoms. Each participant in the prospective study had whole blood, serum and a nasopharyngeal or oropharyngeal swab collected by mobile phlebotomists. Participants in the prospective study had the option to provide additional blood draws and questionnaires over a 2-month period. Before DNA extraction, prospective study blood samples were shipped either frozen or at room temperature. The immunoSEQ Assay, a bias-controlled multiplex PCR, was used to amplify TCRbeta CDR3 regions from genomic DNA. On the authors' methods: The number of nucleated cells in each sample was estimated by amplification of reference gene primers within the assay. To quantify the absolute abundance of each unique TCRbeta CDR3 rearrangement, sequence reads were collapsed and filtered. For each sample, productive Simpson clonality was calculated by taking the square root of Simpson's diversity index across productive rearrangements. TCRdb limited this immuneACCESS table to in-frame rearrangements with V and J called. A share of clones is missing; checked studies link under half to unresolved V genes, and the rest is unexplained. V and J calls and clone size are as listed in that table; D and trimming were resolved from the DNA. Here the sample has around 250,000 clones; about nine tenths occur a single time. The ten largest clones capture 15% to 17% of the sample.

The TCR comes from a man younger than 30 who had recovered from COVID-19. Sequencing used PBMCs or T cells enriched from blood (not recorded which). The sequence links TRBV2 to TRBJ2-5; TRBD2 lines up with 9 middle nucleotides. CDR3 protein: CASSIAGALSETQYF. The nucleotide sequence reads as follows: TGTGCCAGCAGTATAGCGGGGGCCCTCTCAGAGACCCAGTACTTC. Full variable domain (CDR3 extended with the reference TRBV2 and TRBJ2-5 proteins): EPEVTQTPSHQVTQMGQEVILRCVPISNHLYFYWYRQILGQKVEFLVSFYNNEISEKSEIFDDQFSVERPDGSNFTLKIRSTKLEDSAMYFCASSIAGALSETQYFGPGTRLLVL.